Below are 28 T cell receptor delta chains sequenced from a single sample in a study of γδ T cells in repeated Plasmodium falciparum infection. TCRdb fed the multiplex PCR reads into CATT to redo clone calling. The sample records 75,000 to 100,000 delta-chain clones, more than 1.4% being singletons. Flow sorting of PBMC yielded separate Vgamma9/Vdelta2+ and Vdelta2-negative gammadelta T cell populations for bulk repertoire analysis. Sequenced material: gamma-delta T cells from blood. The receptor set was obtained from a pool of human donors (malaria-infected and uninfected, not separated).

This clone was detected a few times. The V gene reported is TRDV1; the J gene is uncalled; TRDD3, the D gene given by the table, was not confirmed from the DNA. The length of the CDR3 is 17 residues. CDR1 and CDR2 (germline): TSWWSYY, QGS. The DNA for the CDR3 is TGTGCTCTTGGGGAAGTTACCGTACTGGTTTTCACCGATAAACTCACCTTT. Its translation is CALGEVTVLVFTDKLTF.

In DNA form, the CDR3 reads TGTGCTCTTGGGGGGTGGAGGGACTTAAGACCCCTGATCTTT. Translating gives CALGGWRDLRPLIF. The V gene is TRDV1, the J gene TRDJ4; no clear D gene. TCRdb gives no J gene; it was assigned here by matching the DNA to germline. This CDR3 has 14 amino acids. The germline CDR1 and CDR2 sequences are TSWWSYY and QGS. Trimming cost V 4 bases and J 2 bases, with 14 bases left between them.

As regards this clone: The protein recorded in TCRdb matches a much larger clone and deviates from this DNA's translation at residue 23, suggesting a read error; the protein here is obtained by translating the DNA. Here the V gene is TRDV1, but the J gene went uncalled; the D call in the table, TRDD3, was not verified against the DNA. The CDR3 totals 24 residues. CDR1 and CDR2 from the germline V gene are TSWWSYY and QGS. The CDR3 DNA sequence: TGTGCTCTTGGGGAACTGGGCAGTCGGGTACCCTTCATTACTGGGGGATCCCACACCGATAAACTCACCTTT. This sequence encodes CALGELGSRVPFITGGSHTDKLTF.

This clone came up a few times. TCRdb lists the protein of a much larger clone for this DNA, which differs at residue 4, so this is likely a read error; the protein given here is translated from the DNA itself. V and J are TRDV2 and TRDJ1; 7 nucleotides match TRDD3. Matching the DNA to germline supplied the J gene, which TCRdb does not give. Trimming cost V 5 bases and J 2 bases; bases outside gene matches: 25. Germline lookup yields CDR1 GEAIGNYY and CDR2 EKD. This CDR3 has 20 residues. CDR3 loop: CACGRGVRELGGFRTDKLIF. CDR3 DNA sequence: TGTGCCTGTGGCCGCGGGGTACGTGAGCTAGGGGGATTCCGAACCGATAAACTCATCTTT.

The sample holds a few counts of this clone. A single base is all that separates this from a far larger clone, so a read error is likely. Other DNA sequences in this specimen translate into the identical CDR3. CDR3 nucleotide sequence: TGTGCTCTTGGGGAACCTAGGACCTACCAGAACTGGGGGATGCCTCGGTGGACATATACCGATAAACTCATCTTT. This gives the protein CALGEPRTYQNWGMPRWTYTDKLIF. The chain couples TRDV1 to TRDJ1; 10 bases line up with TRDD3. TCRdb does not report a J gene; here it was assigned by matching the DNA to germline references. This CDR3 spans 25 amino acids. Trimming took 1 base from V and 2 from J; bases not matched to a gene: 31. Germline assignment: CDR1 TSWWSYY and CDR2 QGS.

At least ten counts were recorded for this clone. TCRdb shows a much larger clone's protein in place of this DNA's translation, and the two differ at residue 15, likely through a read error; the protein shown is translated from the DNA. The chain employs TRDV3 and TRDJ1, with a possible D match to TRDD3 (5 bases). The CDR3 sequence is 17 residues long. Germline V gene data show CDR1 as TVYSNPD and CDR2 as GDNSRS (reference sequence). Written as DNA, the CDR3 is TGTGCCTTCCGTGGGGCTTGGGTCCCATGGGAGGCCGGTAAATTCATCTTT. Its translation is CAFRGAWVPWEAGKFIF.

A remark on this clone: This DNA's translation differs at residue 14 from TCRdb's protein, which comes from a much larger clone; a read error is likely, and the protein shown is translated from the DNA. This chain connects TRDV1 to TRDJ3, with 11 bases lining up with TRDD3. The J gene was not available in TCRdb and was assigned here by matching the DNA to germline segments. This CDR3 spans 19 amino acids. Germline CDR1 reads TSWWSYY; CDR2 reads QGS. Written as DNA, the CDR3 is TGTGCTCTTGGGGAAAAGTTACTGGGGGATATATGGGACGCCCGACAGATGTTTTTC. Encoded protein: CALGEKLLGDIWDARQMFF.

In its sample, this clone was seen a few times. Only one base separates this from a far larger clonotype, so it likely reflects a read error. The sample contains more than one DNA sequence encoding this CDR3. V gene TRDV1 combines with J gene TRDJ1; the D gene is possibly TRDD3 (6 bases). The J gene comes from matching the DNA to germline here; TCRdb lacks it. CDR3 length equals 23 residues. Germline V gene data show CDR1 as TSWWSYY and CDR2 as QGS. CDR3 in amino acids: CALGELPLLSNPWGSHYTDKLIF. Here the CDR3 DNA reads TGTGCCCTTGGGGAACTTCCATTACTTTCGAACCCTTGGGGATCCCATTACACCGATAAACTCATCTTT.

Regarding this clone: The TCRdb protein comes from a much larger clone and disagrees with this DNA's translation at residue 18, likely due to a read error; the protein given here is derived from the DNA. The J gene is TRDJ1, the V gene TRDV1; 12 bases are shared with TRDD3. TCRdb gives no J gene; it was assigned here by matching the DNA to germline. Trimming cost V 5 bases and J 4 bases; bases outside gene matches: 29. The germline V gene has CDR1 TSWWSYY and CDR2 QGS. The CDR3 spans 23 residues. CDR3 region: CALGSSSYIGLGAGGYVCDKLIF. CDR3 DNA: TGTGCTCTTGGGTCTTCTTCCTACATAGGGTTGGGGGCTGGGGGATACGTCTGCGATAAACTCATCTTT.

This clone has a handful of counts. This DNA translates differently at residue 6 from the TCRdb protein, which is that of a much larger clone; a read error is likely, and the protein shown is the DNA's own translation. CDR3 nucleotides: TGTGCTCTTGGGGTATCCTTCCGGAGTCGGGGGATACTCGGCTCACGAAGCGATAAACTCATCTTT. This codes for CALGVSFRSRGILGSRSDKLIF. The V gene is TRDV1, the J gene TRDJ1; TRDD3 matches 9 bases. TCRdb gives no J gene; it was assigned here by matching the DNA to germline. V gave up 4 bases and J gave up 4 bases; unmatched junction bases: 28. The germline CDR1 and CDR2 sequences are TSWWSYY and QGS. The CDR3 loop spans 22 amino acids.

In this sample, this clone turned up a few times. Only one base separates this from a far larger clonotype, so it likely reflects a read error. Different DNA sequences within this sample yield the same CDR3. TRDV1 is the V gene, and the J gene was not called; TRDD3 is the table's D call and was not checked against the DNA. The germline CDR1 and CDR2 sequences are TSWWSYY and QGS. The CDR3 extends over 23 amino acids. As DNA, the CDR3 is TGTGCTCTTGGGGAACTAGATGATCCAAGACTGGGGGATAGGTGGACTTTGACAGCACAACTCTTCTTC. Translated: CALGELDDPRLGDRWTLTAQLFF.

This clone was seen ten or more times. TCRdb lists the protein of a much larger clone for this DNA, which differs at residue 5, so this is likely a read error; the protein given here is translated from the DNA itself. The gene calls are TRDV1 and TRDJ1, with TRDD3 matching 11 bases. This CDR3 is built from 22 residues. With 4 bases clipped from V and 8 bases from J, the junction kept 30 bases outside the gene matches. Germline V gives CDR1 TSWWSYY, CDR2 QGS. CDR3 bases: TGTGCTCTTGGGGGGCGTGGTACTGGGGGATATGGGTCGAATGGTTGTCCGATGAAACTCATCTTT. Translation gives CALGGRGTGGYGSNGCPMKLIF.

This clone was seen only a few times. TCRdb has a much larger clone's protein, which differs at residue 6 from the translation of this DNA, likely because of a read error; what is shown is the protein translated from the DNA. This sequence joins TRDV2 and TRDJ1; no clear D gene. Trimming left V 0 bases short and J 0 bases short, with 13 bases between. This CDR3 is 16 amino acids long. Per germline, CDR1 GEAIGNYY and CDR2 EKD. CDR3: CACDTFVGPHTDKLIF. The CDR3 bases are TGTGCCTGTGACACCTTTGTTGGCCCTCACACCGATAAACTCATCTTT.

As for this clone: TCRdb's protein, taken from a much larger clone, differs from this DNA's translation at residue 12, likely owing to a read error; the protein displayed comes from the DNA. The CDR3, as DNA: TGTGCCTGTGACTGGGGGAGCGGACCAAGATGGGGCACCCGACAGATGTTTTTC. Translated: CACDWGSGPRWGTRQMFF. This sequence joins TRDV2 and TRDJ3; 7 bases are shared with TRDD3. Because TCRdb records no J gene, it was assigned here through a match of the DNA to germline. CDR1 GEAIGNYY and CDR2 EKD come from the germline V gene. The CDR3 is 18 residues long.

The table lists this clone with a few counts. A read error is the likely source, as a far larger clone sits one nucleotide away. In the same sample, other DNA sequences code for this CDR3. This chain links TRDV2 with TRDJ2, with 11 bases matching TRDD3. In the absence of a J gene in TCRdb, the DNA was matched to germline to assign it here. This CDR3 contains 17 residues. Germline-derived CDR1 and CDR2 are GEAIGNYY and EKD. CDR3 sequence reads: CACDTEWGIRETAQLFF. The CDR3 DNA reads TGCGCCTGTGACACGGAGTGGGGGATACGGGAGACAGCACAACTCTTCTTT.

A few counts support this clone. A far bigger clonotype differs at one base, so this is likely a read error. The same CDR3 arises from other DNA sequences in this sample as well. The chain recombines TRDV2 with TRDJ1, with D possibly matching TRDD3 (6 bases). The J gene was missing in TCRdb and was found by matching the end of the DNA to germline. V lost 3 bases, J lost 0 bases, and 19 bases lay in between. Germline CDR1 GEAIGNYY, CDR2 EKD. The CDR3 loop spans 17 amino acids. CDR3 loop: CACDPVGAPGDTDKLIF. The CDR3 DNA reads TGTGCCTGTGACCCTGTGGGGGCCCCGGGGGACACCGATAAACTCATCTTT.

Details on this clone: A far larger clone is a single base away, which makes a read error likely. The V call is TRDV1, the J call TRDJ1, with 10 bases identical to TRDD3. TCRdb records no J gene; here it was assigned by comparing the DNA to germline. The length of the CDR3 is 20 residues. CDR1 is TSWWSYY, CDR2 QGS, per germline. CDR3 amino acids: CALGESVFLRGIRSADKLIF. CDR3 bases: TGTGCCCTTGGGGAAAGCGTCTTCCTACGGGGGATACGGAGCGCCGATAAACTCATCTTT.

In this sample, this clone turned up many times. A far bigger clonotype differs at one base, so this is likely a read error. Other nucleotide sequences from this sample produce the same CDR3. The chain combines TRDV2 with TRDJ1, with 7 bases lining up with TRDD3. The J gene was not available in TCRdb and was assigned here by matching the DNA to germline segments. The germline V gene has CDR1 GEAIGNYY and CDR2 EKD. The CDR3 runs 16 residues. The chain's CDR3 is CACDTYLGLDTGKLIF. For the CDR3, the DNA is TGTGCCTGCGACACTTACTTAGGACTGGATACGGGGAAACTCATCTTT.

This clone was seen at least ten times. Only one base separates this from a far larger clonotype, so it likely reflects a read error. This sample includes further DNA sequences coding for the same CDR3. The V and J genes are TRDV2 and TRDJ1; D is unresolved. The J gene, not given by TCRdb, was assigned here from a germline match of the nucleotide sequence. V was trimmed by 3 bases and J by 0 bases, leaving 22 bases between them. This CDR3 is 18 amino acids long. CDR1 is GEAIGNYY, CDR2 EKD, per germline. The CDR3 region has the DNA TGTGCCTGTGACTCGATAGCTGGCTCAATGGGAAACACCGATAAACTCATCTTT. Translated: CACDSIAGSMGNTDKLIF.

This clone occurred a few times. This DNA translates differently at residue 9 from the TCRdb protein, which is that of a much larger clone; a read error is likely, and the protein shown is the DNA's own translation. The J gene is TRDJ1, the V gene TRDV2; the match to TRDD3 covers 8 bases. The J gene, absent from TCRdb, was called here by matching the DNA to germline. CDR1 is GEAIGNYY, CDR2 EKD, per germline. The CDR3 runs 16 residues. V lost 1 base and J lost 9; bases outside the gene matches: 15. DNA for the CDR3: TGTGCCTGTGACACGCGACTGGGGGGTACGCGAAGGGAACTCATCTTT. Protein sequence: CACDTRLGGTRRELIF.

Notes on this clone: TCRdb assigns this DNA the protein of a much larger clone, which departs from its translation at residue 11; this likely reflects a read error, and the protein shown comes from translating the DNA. This chain links TRDV1 with TRDJ1, with a possible D match to TRDD3 (5 bases). The J gene was not available in TCRdb and was assigned here by matching the DNA to germline segments. The CDR3 covers 15 residues. With 0 bases removed from V and 10 bases from J, the gap between germline ends came to 18 bases. Germline V gene data show CDR1 as TSWWSYY and CDR2 as QGS. The CDR3 coding sequence is TGTGCTCTTGGGGAACTTCCCCGGAACTGGAGTTTACTCATCTTT. It encodes CALGELPRNWSLLIF.

Concerning this clone itself: TCRdb shows a much larger clone's protein in place of this DNA's translation, and the two differ at residue 13, likely through a read error; the protein shown is translated from the DNA. The V and J genes are TRDV2 and TRDJ3, with 7 positions matching TRDD3. CDR3 length: 19 amino acids. CDR1 is GEAIGNYY, CDR2 EKD, per germline. The CDR3 coding sequence is TGTGCCTGTGACCTACTGGGGATCGAGGGCTCCTGGGGCACCCGACAGATGTTTTTC. It is translated as CACDLLGIEGSWGTRQMFF.

There are many counts of this clone. The DNA of the CDR3 is TGTGCTCTTGGGGGCGAGAAGGCCTTCCTACTGGGGGATAAGGGGTTCACCGATAAACTCATCTTT. Protein product: CALGGEKAFLLGDKGFTDKLIF. This chain joins TRDV1 and TRDJ1; TRDD3 agrees at 11 bases. There are 22 residues in the CDR3. The ends lost 4 bases at V and 1 base at J; junction bases unmatched: 23. CDR1 TSWWSYY and CDR2 QGS come from the germline V gene.

There are many counts of this clone. The protein TCRdb gives is from a much larger clone and does not agree with this DNA's translation at residue 4, likely a read error; the protein shown here comes from the DNA. J is TRDJ1 and V is TRDV2; D is unclear. Here the J gene came from matching the DNA to germline, since TCRdb omits it. There are 13 residues in the CDR3. Germline CDR1 reads GEAIGNYY; CDR2 reads EKD. V was clipped by 5 bases and J by 4 bases, with 13 bases between them. The CDR3 sequence: CACGSVGVDKLIF. CDR3 bases: TGTGCCTGTGGCAGTGTAGGAGTCGATAAACTCATCTTT.

This clone was recorded many times. CDR3 amino acids: CARGLPTWGRDKLIF. Here the CDR3 DNA reads TGTGCTCGGGGCCTTCCTACATGGGGGAGGGATAAACTCATCTTT. This rearrangement joins TRDV1 to TRDJ1; 9 bases fit TRDD2. Per germline, CDR1 TSWWSYY and CDR2 QGS. The CDR3 is 15 amino acids. V lost 10 bases and J lost 5; bases outside the gene matches: 14.

On this clone itself: TCRdb attributes to this sequence the protein of a much larger clone, which differs from the DNA translation at residue 3; a read error is likely, and the protein displayed is translated from the DNA. The chain has TRDV2 and TRDJ1; TRDD3 matches at 9 bases. CDR3 length: 17 amino acids. Germline lookup yields CDR1 GEAIGNYY and CDR2 EKD. CDR3 in DNA: TGTGCCCGTGACACCGCATACTGGGGGAGCTACACCGATAAACTCATCTTT. Its protein product is CARDTAYWGSYTDKLIF.

Ten or more counts support this clone. The gene calls are TRDV1 and TRDJ1; D possibly corresponds to TRDD3 (8 bases). The J gene comes from matching the DNA to germline here; TCRdb lacks it. Germline CDR1 is TSWWSYY and CDR2 is QGS. This CDR3 comprises 19 residues. V lost 0 bases, J lost 5 bases, and 25 bases lay in between. CDR3 DNA: TGTGCTCTTGGGGAACTCTTCGGCCTTCCTCCATACTGGGGGGATAAACTCATCTTT. It encodes CALGELFGLPPYWGDKLIF.

As for this clone: A read error likely explains why the TCRdb protein, taken from a much larger clone, differs from this DNA's translation at residue 6; the protein shown is translated from the DNA. The CDR3 nucleotides read TGTGCCTTTAGCCTGATGCGGTCCCGAGGCGATAAACTCATCTTT. Translating it yields CAFSLMRSRGDKLIF. V is TRDV3 and J is TRDJ1; D unclear. The J gene was not available in TCRdb and was assigned here by matching the DNA to germline segments. Trimming pared 0 bases from V and 4 bases from J, leaving 18 bases between. The CDR3 runs to 15 residues. Germline CDR1 and CDR2: TVYSNPD and GDNSRS (reference sequence).